The 27 T cell receptor beta chains in this list originate from one sample, sequenced in a study of shared clonotypes between healthy human individuals. The method was immunoSEQ multiplex PCR; TCRdb's version includes in-frame clones alone and lacks a portion of them. Of 550,000 to 600,000 clones in the sample, roughly 98% were seen once. Naive CD8 cells lacked CD45RO, underwent positive selection for CCR7 and left out terminally differentiated effector memory CD45RA+ cells. Sequencing was carried out using naive CD8+ T cells sorted from blood. These receptors came from a young man in good health.

The V gene is TRBV5-4, the J gene TRBJ2-6; the D gene could be TRBD1 or TRBD2 (6 bases each). Germline assignment: CDR1 SGHNT and CDR2 YYREEE (reference sequence). V was clipped by 9 bases and J by 0 bases, with 25 bases between them. This CDR3 comprises 19 residues. The CDR3 region has the DNA TGTGCCACCCCTGGGGGGCTCTTTGGAACAAGCTCTGGGGCCAACGTCCTGACTTTC. Translating gives CATPGGLFGTSSGANVLTF.

The J gene is TRBJ2-1, the V gene TRBV27; 8 bases map to TRBD1. V trimming: 11 bases; J trimming: 4 bases; junction bases outside the gene matches: 7. The CDR3 totals 13 residues. Germline CDR1 is MNHEY and CDR2 is SMNVEV (reference sequence). CDR3 nucleotides: TGTGCCTCTCTAGGGACAGGATACAATGAGCAGTTCTTC. It yields the protein CASLGTGYNEQFF.

V gene TRBV11-2 combines with J gene TRBJ2-1; 7 nucleotides align to TRBD2. The CDR3 is 16 residues long. CDR1 and CDR2 (germline): SGHAT, FQNNGV. V shed 5 bases and J 4 bases; nucleotides not matched to a gene: 11. The CDR3 DNA follows: TGTGCCAGCAGCCACAACCCAGCGGGACGGTACAATGAGCAGTTCTTC. Its protein is CASSHNPAGRYNEQFF.

J is TRBJ1-2 and V is TRBV7-9; 10 nucleotides line up with TRBD1. CDR3 length equals 17 residues. In germline, CDR1 is SEHNR, CDR2 FQNEAQ (reference sequence). V dropped 4 bases and J dropped 0; count of bases not matched to a gene: 8. In nucleotides, the CDR3 is TGTGCCAGCAGCTCGCGGGACAGGGGAGTTCCTAACTATGGCTACACCTTC. Translation: CASSSRDRGVPNYGYTF.

The chain uses TRBV13 and TRBJ2-4, with D tentatively TRBD1 or TRBD2 (5 bases each). V was shortened by 3 bases and J by 1 base, with 7 bases between the two germline ends. CDR3 length: 14 residues. CDR1 is PRHDT, CDR2 FYEKMQ, per germline (reference sequence). The CDR3 spells CASSFRGAKNIQYF. The CDR3 nucleotides read TGTGCCAGCAGCTTCCGGGGCGCCAAAAACATTCAGTACTTC.

The chain combines TRBV25-1 with TRBJ2-3; D gene uncertain. The CDR3 covers 9 residues. Germline values: CDR1 MGHDK, CDR2 SYGVNS. The CDR3 sequence: CGRTDTQYF. Written as DNA, the CDR3 is TGTGGACGCACAGATACGCAGTATTTT.

J is TRBJ2-4 and V is TRBV28, with 9 positions matching TRBD2. After removal of 2 bases from V and 0 bases from J, the junction contained 8 bases not matched to a gene. Germline values: CDR1 MDHEN, CDR2 SYDVKM. The CDR3 has 18 amino acids. The CDR3 here is CASSLVGSGGLAKNIQYF. The CDR3 DNA reads TGTGCCAGCAGTTTAGTTGGTAGCGGGGGACTAGCCAAAAACATTCAGTACTTC.

The chain links TRBV10-3 to TRBJ2-2; D is uncertain. V was pared by 8 bases and J by 6 bases, with 13 bases between. CDR1 is ENHRY and CDR2 is SYGVKD in the germline V gene. The CDR3 is made up of 13 amino acids. Written as DNA, the CDR3 is TGTGCCATCTCCGATACAAGGTCCGGGGAGCTGTTTTTT. It specifies CAISDTRSGELFF.

The chain carries TRBV4-1 and TRBJ2-7; 12 bases fit TRBD2. The CDR3 contains 17 residues. Germline loops: CDR1 MGHRA, CDR2 YSYEKL. The V segment lost 2 bases and the J segment 3 bases; nucleotides outside the gene matches: 8. CDR3 nucleotides: TGCGCCAGCAGCCAACCGAGACTAGCGGGAGATCTCTACGAGCAGTACTTC. It is translated as CASSQPRLAGDLYEQYF.

The chain links TRBV5-1 to TRBJ1-1; D is ambiguous. CDR3 length: 16 amino acids. V was trimmed by 2 bases and J by 0 bases, leaving 14 bases between them. CDR1 is SGHRS and CDR2 is YFSETQ in the germline V gene. CDR3 nucleotides: TGCGCCAGCAGCTTAGGCTATGACACCATGAACACTGAAGCTTTCTTT. It translates to CASSLGYDTMNTEAFF.

The rearrangement joins TRBV27 to TRBJ2-7; 11 bases are a match to TRBD1. This CDR3 contains 14 residues. The V gene end was trimmed by 3 bases and the J gene end by 5 bases; junction bases not matched to a gene: 3. Germline V CDR1 and CDR2: MNHEY, SMNVEV (reference sequence). The CDR3 DNA is TGTGCCAGCAGTTTGATGGGACAGGGGGACGAGCAGTACTTC. Translating it yields CASSLMGQGDEQYF.

The chain carries TRBV9 and TRBJ2-7, with D unresolved. The V gene's germline CDR1 is SGDLS and CDR2 YYNGEE. CDR3 length: 17 residues. V was pared by 1 base and J by 2 bases, with 19 bases between. The CDR3 protein is CASSVTPLPVDAYEQYF. In DNA form, the CDR3 reads TGTGCCAGCAGCGTAACCCCCCTCCCAGTTGACGCCTACGAGCAGTACTTC.

The chain couples TRBV7-9 to TRBJ2-7; 8 nucleotides align to TRBD2. The germline gives CDR1 SEHNR, CDR2 FQNEAQ (reference sequence). This CDR3 comprises 15 residues. Losses at the gene ends were 2 bases for V and 3 bases for J; bases not matched to a gene: 6. Written as DNA, the CDR3 is TGTGCCAGCAGCTTATTGGTAGCGGGATTCTACGAGCAGTACTTC. Translated: CASSLLVAGFYEQYF.

The chain has TRBV7-9 and TRBJ2-7, with 8 bases identical to TRBD1. V gave up 3 bases and J gave up 3 bases; unmatched junction bases: 7. Germline loops: CDR1 SEHNR, CDR2 FQNEAQ (reference sequence). This CDR3 is 15 amino acids long. As DNA, the CDR3 is TGTGCCAGCAGCTTTCCTGGACAGGGACACTACGAGCAGTACTTC. Encoded protein: CASSFPGQGHYEQYF.

This sequence joins TRBV7-9 and TRBJ2-7, with D uncertain. Germline-derived CDR1 and CDR2 are SEHNR and FQNEAQ (reference sequence). The CDR3 is 12 residues long. V dropped 5 bases and J dropped 5 bases, with 10 bases sitting between them. As DNA, the CDR3 is TGTGCCAGCAGCGCTCCAGGTGACGAGCAGTACTTC. Translation gives CASSAPGDEQYF.

The chain employs TRBV7-6 and TRBJ2-1; D remains unclear. The germline CDR1 and CDR2 sequences are SGHVS and FNYEAQ. Trimming removed 4 bases from V and 4 bases from J, with 17 bases in between. CDR3 length: 16 residues. The CDR3 loop reads CASSSPYKLPYNEQFF. The CDR3 DNA sequence: TGTGCCAGCAGCTCACCTTATAAACTTCCATACAATGAGCAGTTCTTC.

V gene TRBV27 combines with J gene TRBJ2-7, with D possibly matching TRBD2 (6 bases). The CDR3 has 17 amino acids. V lost 2 bases, J lost 2 bases, and 19 bases lay in between. The germline CDR1 and CDR2 sequences are MNHEY and SMNVEV (reference sequence). The chain's CDR3 is CASSLEAGSYGTYEQYF. The CDR3 DNA sequence: TGTGCCAGCAGTTTAGAGGCGGGAAGTTATGGGACCTACGAGCAGTACTTC.

The chain employs TRBV7-9 and TRBJ2-7, with 9 bases fitting TRBD1. J was trimmed by 3 bases and V by 3 bases; bases with no gene match: 6. The germline V gene has CDR1 SEHNR and CDR2 FQNEAQ (reference sequence). The CDR3 runs 15 residues. This CDR3 is CASSLLGTGNYEQYF. The DNA for the CDR3 is TGTGCCAGCAGCTTGCTCGGGACAGGGAACTACGAGCAGTACTTC. Filled out from reference TRBV7-9 and TRBJ2-7, the complete variable domain reads DTGVSQNPRHKITKRGQNVTFRCDPISEHNRLYWYRQTLGQGPEFLTYFQNEAQLEKSRLLSDRFSAERPKGSFSTLEIQRTEQGDSAMYLCASSLLGTGNYEQYFGPGTRLTVT.

The rearrangement links TRBV19 to TRBJ1-1; D unresolved. Germline CDR1 reads LNHDA; CDR2 reads SQIVND (reference sequence). Trimming removed 5 bases at V and 4 bases at J, with 14 bases between. The CDR3 extends over 14 amino acids. Here the CDR3 reads CASSSLLGTTEAFF. CDR3 in DNA: TGTGCCAGTAGTTCCTTGCTTGGCACCACTGAAGCTTTCTTT.

V and J are TRBV27 and TRBJ1-1; a weak D match, TRBD1 (5 bases). Trimming pared 6 bases from V and 5 bases from J, leaving 13 bases between. CDR1 is MNHEY, CDR2 SMNVEV, per germline (reference sequence). This CDR3 region has 13 residues. CDR3: CASSYGGGTEAFF. The CDR3 DNA is TGTGCCAGCAGCTATGGGGGGGGAACTGAAGCTTTCTTT.

This clone has only one observation. The chain has TRBV7-9 and TRBJ2-1; no clear D gene. Deletions cut 2 bases from V and 1 base from J, with 9 bases between. The CDR3 has 15 amino acids. Germline V lookup: CDR1 SEHNR, CDR2 FQNEAQ (reference sequence). CDR3 sequence: CASSLTLGSYNEQFF. CDR3 sequence (DNA): TGTGCCAGCAGCTTAACGTTGGGGTCCTACAATGAGCAGTTCTTC.

The DNA of the CDR3 is TGTGCCAGCAGCTTAGAATGGACTATACAAGAGACCCAGTACTTC. Translation gives CASSLEWTIQETQYF. The chain is built from TRBV7-6 and TRBJ2-5, with a tentative D call TRBD2 (6 bases). Germline CDR1 SGHVS, CDR2 FNYEAQ. V lost 1 base and J 2 bases, leaving 11 bases between the germline ends. The CDR3 has 15 residues.

As DNA, the CDR3 is TGTGCCAGCAGCTTATCGACGGTGTCCGAGCAGTACTTC. It codes for CASSLSTVSEQYF. This chain joins TRBV11-2 and TRBJ2-7; D gene unclear. The CDR3 is made up of 13 amino acids. V lost 2 bases, J lost 6 bases, and 11 bases lay in between. Germline V lookup: CDR1 SGHAT, CDR2 FQNNGV.

V usage is TRBV4-2 and J usage is TRBJ2-7; 8 nucleotides match TRBD1. Germline V gives CDR1 LGHNA, CDR2 YNFKEQ. The length of the CDR3 is 13 residues. V shed 3 bases and J 3 bases; nucleotides not matched to a gene: 1. Here the CDR3 reads CASSQGTGYEQYF. CDR3 nucleotide sequence: TGTGCCAGCAGCCAGGGGACAGGCTACGAGCAGTACTTC.

V gene TRBV29-1 combines with J gene TRBJ2-3, with D uncertain. The CDR3 covers 13 residues. V lost 7 bases and J lost 6, with 17 bases in between. CDR1 is SQVTM and CDR2 is ANQGSEA in the germline V gene. CDR3 in DNA: TGCAGCGCCCGCGCTCTACATTTGGATACGCAGTATTTT. Amino acid sequence: CSARALHLDTQYF.

A single count supports this clone. This chain uses TRBV7-9 with TRBJ2-7; D gene unclear. This CDR3 is built from 14 residues. V lost 0 bases, J lost 9 bases, and 15 bases lay in between. Germline assignment: CDR1 SEHNR and CDR2 FQNEAQ (reference sequence). CDR3 nucleotides: TGTGCCAGCAGCTTAGCGCAAGATTTGACGGGGCAGTACTTC. Its protein is CASSLAQDLTGQYF.

The chain links TRBV28 to TRBJ2-7, with D unresolved. V was pared by 6 bases and J by 0 bases, with 9 bases between. Per the germline V gene, CDR1 is MDHEN and CDR2 is SYDVKM. The CDR3 is made up of 13 amino acids. CDR3 amino acids: CASSPVSSYEQYF. DNA for the CDR3: TGTGCCAGCAGCCCTGTAAGCTCCTACGAGCAGTACTTC.